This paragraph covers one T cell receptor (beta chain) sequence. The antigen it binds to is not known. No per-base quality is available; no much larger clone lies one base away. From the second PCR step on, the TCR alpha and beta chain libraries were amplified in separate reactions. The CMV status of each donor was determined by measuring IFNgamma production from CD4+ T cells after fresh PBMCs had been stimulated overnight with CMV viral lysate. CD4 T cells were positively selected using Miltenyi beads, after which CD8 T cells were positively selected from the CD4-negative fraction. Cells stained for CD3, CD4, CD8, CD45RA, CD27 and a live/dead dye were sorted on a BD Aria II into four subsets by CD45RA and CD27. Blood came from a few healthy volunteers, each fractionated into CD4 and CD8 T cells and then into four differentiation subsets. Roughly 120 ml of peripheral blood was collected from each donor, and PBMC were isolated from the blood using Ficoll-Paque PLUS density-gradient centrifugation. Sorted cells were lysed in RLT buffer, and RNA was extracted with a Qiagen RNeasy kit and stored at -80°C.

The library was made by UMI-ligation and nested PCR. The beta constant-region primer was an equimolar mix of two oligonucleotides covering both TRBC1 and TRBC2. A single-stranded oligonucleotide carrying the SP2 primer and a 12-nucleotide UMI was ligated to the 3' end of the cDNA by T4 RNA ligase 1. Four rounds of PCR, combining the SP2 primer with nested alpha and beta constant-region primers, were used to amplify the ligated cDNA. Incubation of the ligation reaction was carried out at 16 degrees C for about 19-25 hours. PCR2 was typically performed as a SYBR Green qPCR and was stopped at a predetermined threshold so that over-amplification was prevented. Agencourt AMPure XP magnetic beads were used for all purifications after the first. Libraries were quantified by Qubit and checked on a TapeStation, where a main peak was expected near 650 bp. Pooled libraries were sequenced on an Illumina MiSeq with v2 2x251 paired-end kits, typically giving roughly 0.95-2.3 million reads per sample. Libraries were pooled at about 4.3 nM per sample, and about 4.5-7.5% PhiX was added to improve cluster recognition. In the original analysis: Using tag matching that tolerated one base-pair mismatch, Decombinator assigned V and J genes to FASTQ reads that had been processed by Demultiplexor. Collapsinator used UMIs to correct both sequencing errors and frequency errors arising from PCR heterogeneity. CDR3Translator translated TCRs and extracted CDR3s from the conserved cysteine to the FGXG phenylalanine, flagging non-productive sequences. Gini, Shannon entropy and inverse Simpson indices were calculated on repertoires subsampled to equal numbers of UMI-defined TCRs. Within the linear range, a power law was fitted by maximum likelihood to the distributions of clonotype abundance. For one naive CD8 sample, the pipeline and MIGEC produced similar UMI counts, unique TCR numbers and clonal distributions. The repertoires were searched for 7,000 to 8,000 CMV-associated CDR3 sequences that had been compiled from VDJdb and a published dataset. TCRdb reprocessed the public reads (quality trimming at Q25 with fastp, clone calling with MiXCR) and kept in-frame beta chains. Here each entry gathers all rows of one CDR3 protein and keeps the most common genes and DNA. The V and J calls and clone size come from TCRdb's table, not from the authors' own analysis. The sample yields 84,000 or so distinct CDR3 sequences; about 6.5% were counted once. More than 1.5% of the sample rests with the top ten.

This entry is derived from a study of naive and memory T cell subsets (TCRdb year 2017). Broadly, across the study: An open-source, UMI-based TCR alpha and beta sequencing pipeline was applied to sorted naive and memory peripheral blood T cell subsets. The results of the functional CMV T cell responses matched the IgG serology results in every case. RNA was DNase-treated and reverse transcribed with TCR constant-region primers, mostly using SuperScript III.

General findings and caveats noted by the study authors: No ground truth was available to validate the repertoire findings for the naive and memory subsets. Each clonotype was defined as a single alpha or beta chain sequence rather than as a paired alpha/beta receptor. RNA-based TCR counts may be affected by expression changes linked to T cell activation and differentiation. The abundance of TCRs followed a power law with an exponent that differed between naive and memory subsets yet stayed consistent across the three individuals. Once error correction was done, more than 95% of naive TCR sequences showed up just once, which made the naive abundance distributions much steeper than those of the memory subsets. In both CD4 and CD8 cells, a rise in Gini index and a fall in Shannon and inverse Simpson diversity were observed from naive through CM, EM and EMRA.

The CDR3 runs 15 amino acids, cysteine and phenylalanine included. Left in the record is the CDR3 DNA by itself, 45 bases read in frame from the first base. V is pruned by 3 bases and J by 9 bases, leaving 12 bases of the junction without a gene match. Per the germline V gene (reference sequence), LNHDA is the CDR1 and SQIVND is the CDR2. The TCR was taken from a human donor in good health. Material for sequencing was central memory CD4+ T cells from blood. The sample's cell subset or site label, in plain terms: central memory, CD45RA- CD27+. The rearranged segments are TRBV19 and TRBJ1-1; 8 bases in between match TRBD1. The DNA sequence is TGTGCCAGTAGTATCGCTGCAGGGGACAGGCCAAAAGCTTTCTTT. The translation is CASSIAAGDRPKAFF.